This is a list of T cell receptor beta chains from one sample in a study of blood T cell repertoires in COVID-19. TCRdb keeps only in-frame clones here, not all; method: immunoSEQ multiplex PCR. The sample yields approximately 200,000 clones, over 80% seen once. Sequencing was carried out using peripheral blood. These receptors were obtained from a woman aged 25 to 39 with acute or convalescent COVID-19. The CDR3 runs from the conserved cysteine through the conserved F or W. Fields, in order: V gene, CDR3 protein.

v_call: TRBV2; cdr3_aa: CASSEELAVNEQFF
v_call: TRBV28; cdr3_aa: CASSRERGGYTF
v_call: TRBV27; cdr3_aa: CASSRGQGNTEAFF
v_call: TRBV14; cdr3_aa: CASSQGWRPNYGYTF
v_call: TRBV6-2/TRBV6-3; cdr3_aa: CASSSQGYYGYTF
v_call: TRBV19; cdr3_aa: CASSMAGTQYF
v_call: TRBV28; cdr3_aa: CASSYRDTNYGYTF
v_call: TRBV28; cdr3_aa: CASSLTGNLGEQYF
v_call: TRBV27; cdr3_aa: CASTEGQGLNTEAFF
v_call: TRBV10-2; cdr3_aa: CASSGGQMNTEAFF
v_call: TRBV7-9; cdr3_aa: CASSTGGRTDTQYF
v_call: TRBV6-6; cdr3_aa: CASSYGHLSYEQYF
v_call: TRBV30; cdr3_aa: CAWSHGGILMPQHF
v_call: TRBV14; cdr3_aa: CASSQEVAGGPYEQYF
v_call: TRBV6-5; cdr3_aa: CASLKEGLGSDTQYF
v_call: TRBV5-1; cdr3_aa: CASSPDTGGVSELFF
v_call: TRBV29-1; cdr3_aa: CSVVAGPQLDTQYF
v_call: TRBV28; cdr3_aa: CASSLVGQGIAYGYTF
v_call: TRBV6-2/TRBV6-3; cdr3_aa: CASSNYGPQGFYSNQPQHF